Each of the 23 T cell receptor beta chains below was sequenced from the same sample in a study of cytomegalovirus exposure and HLA in healthy donors. Using immunoSEQ multiplex PCR, the repertoire was profiled, and TCRdb retains in-frame clones only, with some absent. The sample shows 200,000 to 300,000 clones, about 86% of them seen only once. Sample: PBMCs. These receptors all come from a woman aged 25 to 39 in good health and CMV-seropositive.

V is TRBV10-3 and J is TRBJ1-5; D is possibly TRBD1 (5 bases). Per germline, CDR1 ENHRY and CDR2 SYGVKD. The CDR3 sequence is 15 residues long. With 3 bases removed from V and 0 bases from J, the gap between germline ends came to 9 bases. As DNA, the CDR3 is TGTGCCATCAGTGATACAGGAATTAGCAATCAGCCCCAGCATTTT. It translates to CAISDTGISNQPQHF.

About this clone itself: Additional DNA sequences in this sample encode the identical CDR3. The V call is TRBV5-4, the J call TRBJ2-7; TRBD1 aligns across 8 bases. V dropped 2 bases and J dropped 2; count of bases not matched to a gene: 0. This CDR3 is built from 13 residues. Looked up from germline, CDR1 is SGHNT and CDR2 is YYREEE (reference sequence). CDR3 DNA sequence: TGTGCCAGCAGCTTACAGGGGGCCTACGAGCAGTACTTC. Residues: CASSLQGAYEQYF.

The chain couples TRBV18 to TRBJ2-5; tentative D call: TRBD1 (5 bases). Germline-derived CDR1 and CDR2 are KGHSH and LQKENI. Trimming removed 1 base at V and 4 bases at J, with 10 bases between. This CDR3 is 14 amino acids long. The CDR3 coding sequence is TGTGCCAGCTCACCACGGGCAGGGTTAGAGACCCAGTACTTC. Translation: CASSPRAGLETQYF.

This sequence joins TRBV21-1 and TRBJ2-7; the table assigns TRBD2, which was not confirmed against the DNA. TRBV21-1 represents a pseudogene. This CDR3 has 17 residues. The CDR3 sequence is CASSKWASGKGRHEQYF. The CDR3, as DNA: TGTGCCAGCAGCAAATGGGCTAGCGGGAAAGGAAGGCACGAGCAGTACTTC.

V and J are TRBV7-9 and TRBJ2-5; a possible D gene is TRBD1 (5 bases). The CDR3 spans 12 residues. With 5 bases removed from V and 4 bases from J, the gap between germline ends came to 8 bases. Per the germline V gene, CDR1 is SEHNR and CDR2 is FQNEAQ (reference sequence). The CDR3 here is CASSVQGETQYF. In nucleotides, the CDR3 is TGTGCCAGCAGCGTCCAGGGAGAGACCCAGTACTTC.

The chain uses TRBV19 and TRBJ2-7; 8 bases are a match to TRBD2. This CDR3 spans 15 amino acids. With V trimmed by 2 bases and J by 4 bases, 7 bases remained unmatched. Per the germline V gene, CDR1 is LNHDA and CDR2 is SQIVND (reference sequence). CDR3 nucleotides: TGTGCCAGTAGTATACTACTAGCGGACCGATACGAGCAGTACTTC. This sequence encodes CASSILLADRYEQYF.

The chain recombines TRBV5-1 with TRBJ1-1, with TRBD1 as a possible D gene (6 bases). Germline V gene sequence: CDR1 SGHRS, CDR2 YFSETQ. The germline V and J ends were trimmed by 4 bases and 8 bases, with 12 bases remaining between them. This CDR3 has 12 amino acids. The CDR3 nucleotides are TGCGCCAGCAGCCCTAGCGGGACAGAAGCTTTCTTT. Translating it yields CASSPSGTEAFF.

This clone was recorded a few times. The chain links TRBV5-1 to TRBJ2-1; 10 bases fit TRBD2. V dropped 4 bases and J dropped 6; count of bases not matched to a gene: 7. Germline values: CDR1 SGHRS, CDR2 YFSETQ. CDR3 size: 15 residues. The CDR3 DNA reads as TGCGCCAGCAGCGGCCTAGCGGGAGCTACCAATGAGCAGTTCTTC. It yields the protein CASSGLAGATNEQFF.

The gene calls are TRBV27 and TRBJ1-1, with TRBD1 as a possible D gene (6 bases). Trimming took off 6 bases at V and 3 bases at J, with 11 bases between the two ends. The V gene's germline CDR1 is MNHEY and CDR2 SMNVEV (reference sequence). The CDR3 runs to 13 residues. The DNA of the CDR3 is TGTGCCAGCAGGGACGGACAGCACACTGAAGCTTTCTTT. It is translated as CASRDGQHTEAFF.

This chain joins TRBV9 and TRBJ2-1, with unresolved D. CDR3 length: 14 residues. Germline assignment: CDR1 SGDLS and CDR2 YYNGEE. V was pared by 1 base and J by 6 bases, with 11 bases between. Here the CDR3 DNA reads TGTGCCAGCAGCGTAAATTGGTGGGCCAATGAGCAGTTCTTC. This encodes CASSVNWWANEQFF.

The chain employs TRBV6-6 and TRBJ2-7; 7 nucleotides agree with TRBD2. The germline V gene encodes CDR1 MNHNY and CDR2 SVGAGI (reference sequence). CDR3 length equals 15 residues. V was clipped by 6 bases and J by 5 bases; unmatched bases: 13. The CDR3 sequence: CASRSPSAGVHEQYF. The CDR3 DNA is TGTGCCAGCAGATCCCCGTCGGCGGGGGTACACGAGCAGTACTTC.

The chain couples TRBV2 to TRBJ2-7, with D uncertain. Trimming took off 9 bases at V and 5 bases at J, with 20 bases between the two ends. From germline, CDR1 is SNHLY and CDR2 FYNNEI. The CDR3 runs to 14 residues. The CDR3 here is CASFQIGSPHEQYF. The CDR3 DNA reads as TGTGCCAGTTTCCAAATCGGGTCCCCCCACGAGCAGTACTTC.

The V and J genes are TRBV27 and TRBJ1-4, with 8 nucleotides matching TRBD1. The V gene's germline CDR1 is MNHEY and CDR2 SMNVEV (reference sequence). The CDR3 contains 12 residues. J gave up 10 bases and V 3 bases, and 1 base lay outside the gene matches. The CDR3 reads CASSFDRGKLFF. CDR3 bases: TGTGCCAGCAGTTTCGACAGGGGAAAACTGTTTTTT. The full variable domain, completed using reference TRBV27 and TRBJ1-4, is EAQVTQNPRYLITVTGKKLTVTCSQNMNHEYMSWYRQDPGLGLRQIYYSMNVEVTDKGDVPEGYKVSRKEKRNFPLILESPSPNQTSLYFCASSFDRGKLFFGSGTQLSVL.

The CDR3: CSVVQVGSGNTIYF. The DNA for the CDR3 is TGCAGCGTTGTACAGGTGGGCTCTGGAAACACCATATATTTT. The V and J genes are TRBV29-1 and TRBJ1-3; D is possibly TRBD1 (5 bases). Per germline, CDR1 SQVTM and CDR2 ANQGSEA. V lost 4 bases to trimming and J lost 0 bases, with 10 bases between them. This CDR3 comprises 14 residues.

V gene TRBV2 combines with J gene TRBJ2-1; D may be TRBD2 (5 bases). V dropped 3 bases and J dropped 2 bases, with 5 bases sitting between them. Germline assignment: CDR1 SNHLY and CDR2 FYNNEI. This CDR3 is built from 13 residues. The CDR3: CASSDGAYNEQFF. In DNA form, the CDR3 reads TGTGCCAGCAGTGACGGGGCCTACAATGAGCAGTTCTTC. The full variable domain, rest sourced from reference TRBV2 and TRBJ2-1, is EPEVTQTPSHQVTQMGQEVILRCVPISNHLYFYWYRQILGQKVEFLVSFYNNEISEKSEIFDDQFSVERPDGSNFTLKIRSTKLEDSAMYFCASSDGAYNEQFFGPGTRLTVL.

The chain recombines TRBV7-2 with TRBJ2-1, with TRBD1 as a possible D gene (6 bases). The germline V gene has CDR1 SGHTA and CDR2 FQGNSA. V gave up 6 bases and J gave up 7 bases, with 13 bases separating them. CDR3 length: 13 amino acids. CDR3 DNA sequence: TGTGCCAGCAGTAGGGGGATGACGAATGAGCAGTTCTTC. As protein: CASSRGMTNEQFF.

The chain links TRBV5-1 to TRBJ2-1, with 7 bases identical to TRBD2. Trimming took 0 bases from V and 2 from J; bases not matched to a gene: 5. The germline V gene has CDR1 SGHRS and CDR2 YFSETQ. The CDR3 length is 16 residues. CDR3 in amino acids: CASSLGSGMTYNEQFF. For the CDR3, the DNA is TGCGCCAGCAGCTTGGGCAGCGGGATGACCTACAATGAGCAGTTCTTC.

The CDR3 sequence: CASSDGQGGELNTEAFF. CDR3 DNA: TGTGCCAGCAGTGACGGACAGGGCGGAGAGTTGAACACTGAAGCTTTCTTT. V gene TRBV2 combines with J gene TRBJ1-1; 8 bases are a match to TRBD1. This CDR3 contains 17 residues. The junction had 9 bases not matched to a gene; V was cut back by 3 bases and J by 0 bases. The V gene's germline CDR1 is SNHLY and CDR2 FYNNEI.

The V gene is TRBV7-9, the J gene TRBJ2-5; TRBD2 matches at 8 bases. J was trimmed by 6 bases and V by 6 bases; bases with no gene match: 15. The CDR3 consists of 16 residues. Germline V gives CDR1 SEHNR, CDR2 FQNEAQ (reference sequence). The CDR3 coding sequence is TGTGCCAGCAGAGAAATTGGCGGGAGGCAAGACCAGACCCAGTACTTC. Translated: CASREIGGRQDQTQYF.

The chain is built from TRBV27 and TRBJ1-2; the match to TRBD1 covers 10 bases. V dropped 1 base and J dropped 8; count of bases not matched to a gene: 4. This CDR3 region has 14 residues. Germline V gene data show CDR1 as MNHEY and CDR2 as SMNVEV (reference sequence). The CDR3 nucleotides read TGTGCCAGCAGTTTATTGGACAGGGGGGAGGGCTACACCTTC. This codes for CASSLLDRGEGYTF.

The gene calls are TRBV6-5 and TRBJ1-3, with D hard to call. In germline, CDR1 is MNHEY, CDR2 SVGAGI. The CDR3 length is 12 residues. Trimming took off 8 bases at V and 8 bases at J, with 13 bases between the two ends. CDR3 nucleotide sequence: TGTGCCAGCTGGGAGGTCTCGGACACCATATATTTT. This translates into CASWEVSDTIYF.

This clone was found a few times. The CDR3 bases are TGTGCCATCACCCCGGGGGAGGGCGGGGGCTACACCTTC. It is translated as CAITPGEGGGYTF. V is TRBV10-3 and J is TRBJ1-2; weak D call: TRBD1 (5 bases). CDR1 and CDR2 from the germline V gene are ENHRY and SYGVKD. This CDR3 has 13 residues. Trimming stripped 7 bases from V and 8 bases from J, with 17 bases between.

The chain couples TRBV10-1 to TRBJ2-1, with D possibly TRBD2 on 5 matching bases. The CDR3 has 14 amino acids. Germline CDR1 WNHNN, CDR2 SYGVQD (reference sequence). The ends were cut back, 4 bases at V and 0 bases at J, with 7 bases in the middle. CDR3: CASSGGSSYNEQFF. DNA of the CDR3: TGCGCCAGCAGTGGTGGGAGCTCCTACAATGAGCAGTTCTTC.